This TCR beta chain originates from a study of T cell clonotyping in hematopoietic cell transplantation. Trimming pared 2 bases from V and 0 bases from J, leaving 14 bases between. CDR3 length equals 17 residues. The V gene's germline CDR1 is SGHAT and CDR2 FQNNGV. As to this clone: Its antigen remains unknown.

Assay: immunoSEQ multiplex PCR; the TCRdb copy retains only in-frame clones and omits some. The data contain 60,000 to 75,000 clones, about 93% of them singletons. General observations from the study: No sorting was done, leaving CD4 and CD8 contributions mixed. Few recipient clonotypes overlapped donors; over 97% were de novo at given depth. After transplant, recipient diversity fell while pathologically expanded clonotypes grew through day 180.

The rearrangement uses TRBV11-2 and TRBJ2-1; D is possibly TRBD1 or TRBD2 (5 bases each). The sequenced material came from peripheral blood mononuclear cells. The source is a man in his fifties in good health. Some clones in this sample may be carry-over from other donors' samples. CDR3: CASSLFQGAGSYNEQFF. As DNA, the CDR3 is TGTGCCAGCAGCTTATTTCAAGGGGCGGGCTCCTACAATGAGCAGTTCTTC.